Listed here is a single T cell receptor (beta chain). These data originate in a study of blood T cell repertoires in COVID-19. CDR3 length: 16 amino acids. Germline V gene sequence: CDR1 SGHVS, CDR2 FNYEAQ. The ends were cut back, 5 bases at V and 0 bases at J, with 13 bases in the middle. As processed by the authors: How many nucleated cells were present was estimated from reference gene primer amplification. TCRdb keeps only in-frame clones here, not all; method: immunoSEQ multiplex PCR. The V and J calls and the clone size are those of that table, but D and trimming were determined from the DNA. Of approximately 350,000 clones listed, roughly 90% are singletons. Enrolled through a virtual design, the participants were between 18 and 89 years of age and came from around 25 US areas. Participant reports of clinical history set cohort assignment. Recovered Cohort 3 donors showed two negative PCRs, clearance, or symptom resolution.

The chain has TRBV7-6 and TRBJ2-2; D may be TRBD2 (5 bases). Input material: PBMCs or T cells enriched from blood (not recorded which). The sequence was collected from a woman aged 25-40 years who had recovered from COVID-19. The CDR3 coding sequence is TGTGCCAGCAGCCCCCGAGGGTTCGCGAACACCGGGGAGCTGTTTTTT. This encodes CASSPRGFANTGELFF.